A single T cell receptor (beta chain) is shown here with its context. The multiple sclerosis control group consisted of treatment-naive patients whose relapsing-remitting disease, which was either stable or active, fulfilled revised McDonald criteria. Negative isolation yielded the CD8+ and CD4+ T cells, while FACS enriched the TEMRA cells. RNA in amounts of 0.5 to 1 ug was reverse transcribed with random hexamers. TCRdb called the immunoSEQ multiplex PCR reads again in MiXCR, with one record for every CDR3 protein. This sample carries 150,000 to 200,000 distinct CDR3 sequences, around 94% of them seen once, and the ten largest clones take about 0.089%. These data originate in a study of CD8 T cells in Susac syndrome. The ends lost 2 bases at V and 3 bases at J; junction bases unmatched: 4. Germline V CDR1 and CDR2: SGHRS, YFSETQ. CDR3 size: 14 residues.

This chain connects TRBV5-1 to TRBJ2-5; TRBD2 aligns across 7 bases. Sequenced sample: CD4+ T cells from PBMCs. This sequence was found in a human donor with multiple sclerosis. The chain's CDR3 is CASSFTSAEETQYF. Here the CDR3 DNA reads TGCGCCAGCAGCTTTACTAGCGCCGAAGAGACCCAGTACTTC.